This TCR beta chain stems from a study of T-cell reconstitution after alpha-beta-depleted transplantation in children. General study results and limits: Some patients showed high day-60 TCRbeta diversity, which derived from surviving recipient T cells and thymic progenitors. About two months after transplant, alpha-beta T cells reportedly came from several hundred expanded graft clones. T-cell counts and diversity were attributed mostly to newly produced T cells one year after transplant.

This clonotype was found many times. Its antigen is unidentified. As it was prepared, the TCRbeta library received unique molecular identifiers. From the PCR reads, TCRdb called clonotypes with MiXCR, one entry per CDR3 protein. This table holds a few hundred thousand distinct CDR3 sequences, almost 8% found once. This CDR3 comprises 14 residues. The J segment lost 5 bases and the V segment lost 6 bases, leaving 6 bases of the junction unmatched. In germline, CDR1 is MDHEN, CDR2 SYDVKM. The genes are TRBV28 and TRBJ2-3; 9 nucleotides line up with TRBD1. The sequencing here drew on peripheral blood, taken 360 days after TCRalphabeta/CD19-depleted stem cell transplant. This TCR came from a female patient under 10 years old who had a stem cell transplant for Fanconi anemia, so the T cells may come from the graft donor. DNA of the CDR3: TGTGCCAGCAGCAGGACAGGGGCGGGAGATACGCAGTATTTT. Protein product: CASSRTGAGDTQYF.